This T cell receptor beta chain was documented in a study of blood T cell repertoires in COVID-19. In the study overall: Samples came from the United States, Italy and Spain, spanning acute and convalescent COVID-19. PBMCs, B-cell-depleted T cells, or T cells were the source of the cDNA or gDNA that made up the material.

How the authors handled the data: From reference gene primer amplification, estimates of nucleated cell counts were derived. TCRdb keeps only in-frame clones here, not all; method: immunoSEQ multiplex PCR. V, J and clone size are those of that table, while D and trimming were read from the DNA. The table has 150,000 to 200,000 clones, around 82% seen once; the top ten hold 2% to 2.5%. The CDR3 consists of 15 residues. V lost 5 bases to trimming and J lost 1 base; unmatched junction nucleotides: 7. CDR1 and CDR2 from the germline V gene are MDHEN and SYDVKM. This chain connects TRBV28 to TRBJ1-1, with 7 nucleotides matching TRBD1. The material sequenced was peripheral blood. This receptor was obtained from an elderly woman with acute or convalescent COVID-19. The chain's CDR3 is CASSPPAGGNTEAFF. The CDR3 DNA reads TGTGCCAGCAGTCCCCCCGCAGGGGGGAACACTGAAGCTTTCTTT.